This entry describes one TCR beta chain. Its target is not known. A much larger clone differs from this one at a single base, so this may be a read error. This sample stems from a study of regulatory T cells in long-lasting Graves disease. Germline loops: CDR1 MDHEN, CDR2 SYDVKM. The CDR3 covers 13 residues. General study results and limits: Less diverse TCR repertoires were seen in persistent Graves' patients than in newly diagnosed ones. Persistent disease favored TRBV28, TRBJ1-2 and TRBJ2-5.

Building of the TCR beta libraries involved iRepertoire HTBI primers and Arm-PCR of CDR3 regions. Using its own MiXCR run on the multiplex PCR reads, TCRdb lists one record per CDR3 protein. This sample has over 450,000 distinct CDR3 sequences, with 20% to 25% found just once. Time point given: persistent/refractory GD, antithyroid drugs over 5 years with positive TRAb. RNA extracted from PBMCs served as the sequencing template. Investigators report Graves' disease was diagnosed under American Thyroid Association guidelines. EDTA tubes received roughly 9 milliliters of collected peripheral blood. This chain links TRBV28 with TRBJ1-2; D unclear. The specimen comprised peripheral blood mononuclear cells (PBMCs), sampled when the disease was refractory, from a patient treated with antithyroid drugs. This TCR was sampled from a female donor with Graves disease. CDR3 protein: CASSFLRNYGYIF. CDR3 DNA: TGTGCCAGCAGTTTCTTGCGTAACTATGGCTACATCTTC.